The 32 T cell receptor beta chains below all came from one sample that was sequenced in a study of identical twins. TCRdb itself ran the 5' RACE reads through MiXCR, one entry per CDR3 protein. The table has about 530,000 distinct CDR3 sequences, 13% to 15% seen once. The sample was also reused in another study, on yellow fever vaccine responses in identical twins.

Specimen: CD4+ T cells sorted from blood. The receptor source for this set is a woman between 18 and 29 years old in good health.

This clonotype was observed at least ten times. The chain recombines TRBV10-3 with TRBJ2-3; no definite D call. V was clipped by 2 bases and J by 1 base, with 13 bases between them. The CDR3 runs 16 residues. Germline V gene sequence: CDR1 ENHRY, CDR2 SYGVKD. CDR3 sequence (DNA): TGTGCCATCAGTGAGGGTGGCATGATACGCACAGATACGCAGTATTTT. It specifies CAISEGGMIRTDTQYF.

This clonotype was recorded once. The rearrangement joins TRBV4-1 to TRBJ2-7; TRBD1 is a possible D gene (5 bases). V was cut by 0 bases and J by 2 bases, with 11 bases left in between. CDR1 is MGHRA and CDR2 is YSYEKL in the germline V gene. The CDR3 length is 15 residues. CDR3 region: CASSQEETGPYEQYF. CDR3 sequence (DNA): TGCGCCAGCAGCCAAGAGGAAACAGGCCCCTACGAGCAGTACTTC.

In this sample, this clonotype turned up a few times. The chain joins TRBV28 to TRBJ2-2; 7 bases map to TRBD1. The V gene's germline CDR1 is MDHEN and CDR2 SYDVKM. This CDR3 comprises 14 residues. After removal of 6 bases from V and 5 bases from J, the junction contained 6 bases not matched to a gene. The CDR3 sequence is CASRGTVRTGELFF. As DNA, the CDR3 is TGTGCCAGCAGGGGGACAGTACGGACCGGGGAGCTGTTTTTT.

This clonotype was counted between two and nine times. This chain joins TRBV5-6 and TRBJ2-1, with D possibly being TRBD1 (5 bases). CDR1 is SGHDT and CDR2 is YYEEEE in the germline V gene. Trimming removed 0 bases from V and 3 bases from J, with 13 bases in between. CDR3 size: 16 residues. Here the CDR3 reads CASSLVRESLYNEQFF. DNA of the CDR3: TGTGCCAGCAGCTTGGTCAGGGAATCCCTCTACAATGAGCAGTTCTTC.

The sample holds a few counts of this clonotype. The chain has TRBV5-1 and TRBJ2-1; D remains ambiguous. The ends were cut back, 0 bases at V and 5 bases at J, with 9 bases in the middle. The CDR3 has 14 residues. Germline-derived CDR1 and CDR2 are SGHRS and YFSETQ. CDR3 DNA sequence: TGCGCCAGCAGCTTGGACAGATCGGACAATGAGCAGTTCTTC. It yields the protein CASSLDRSDNEQFF.

This clonotype was recorded a few times. At one of its ends the junction is not consistent with the germline gene, which may arise from a read error. This chain connects TRBV3-1 to TRBJ2-5; 10 bases align to TRBD2. CDR3 length: 17 amino acids. The germline V gene has CDR1 LGHDT and CDR2 YNNKEL (reference sequence). CDR3 sequence (DNA): TGTGCCAGCAGCCACGAAAAACGGACTAGCGGACAAGGGACCCAGTACTTC. It encodes CASSHEKRTSGQGTQYF.

This clonotype was seen at least ten times. The chain carries TRBV27 and TRBJ2-1; 12 nucleotides line up with TRBD1. CDR3 size: 16 residues. Trimming removed 9 bases from V and 12 bases from J; junction bases left unmatched: 18. The germline gives CDR1 MNHEY, CDR2 SMNVEV (reference sequence). The CDR3 coding sequence is TGTGCCAGTGGGCCGACCGGGACAGGGGGCGTTAAGAGGCAGTTCTTC. It specifies CASGPTGTGGVKRQFF.

This clonotype was detected a few times. The chain couples TRBV18 to TRBJ2-5; D gene ambiguous. Trimming removed 3 bases at V and 1 base at J, with 9 bases between. Germline loops: CDR1 KGHSH, CDR2 LQKENI. The CDR3 is made up of 14 amino acids. The CDR3: CASSPQQAQETQYF. CDR3 coding DNA: TGTGCCAGCTCACCGCAGCAAGCCCAAGAGACCCAGTACTTC.

In its sample, this clonotype was seen a few times. The gene calls are TRBV2 and TRBJ2-7; D is unclear. Germline CDR1 is SNHLY and CDR2 is FYNNEI. V was pared by 8 bases and J by 3 bases, with 11 bases between. This CDR3 contains 12 residues. CDR3 sequence reads: CASGRSVYEQYF. CDR3 in DNA: TGTGCCAGCGGTAGGTCAGTCTACGAGCAGTACTTC.

The rearrangement uses TRBV7-2 and TRBJ2-1, with no clear D. The CDR3 length is 15 residues. The germline V gene encodes CDR1 SGHTA and CDR2 FQGNSA. V was trimmed by 4 bases and J by 3 bases, leaving 13 bases between them. The CDR3 DNA follows: TGTGCCAGCAGCTCCCAGGTCCTAAGCTACAATGAGCAGTTCTTC. It codes for CASSSQVLSYNEQFF.

The V call is TRBV7-2, the J call TRBJ2-1; no firm D call. Trimming removed 3 bases at V and 5 bases at J, with 11 bases between. CDR3 length equals 14 residues. Germline CDR1 reads SGHTA; CDR2 reads FQGNSA. CDR3 protein: CASSFRTAHNEQFF. CDR3 nucleotides: TGTGCCAGCAGCTTCCGGACGGCACACAATGAGCAGTTCTTC.

The chain employs TRBV11-2 and TRBJ2-1; 8 bases are a match to TRBD1. CDR1 SGHAT and CDR2 FQNNGV come from the germline V gene. V lost 0 bases and J lost 10; bases outside the gene matches: 20. The CDR3 extends over 19 amino acids. The CDR3, as DNA: TGTGCCAGCAGCTTAGATCCGCTTAGGACAGGGTCCGCGATTGGGGAGCAGTTCTTC. Protein: CASSLDPLRTGSAIGEQFF.

This chain joins TRBV3-1 and TRBJ1-1, with 7 positions matching TRBD1. This CDR3 spans 14 amino acids. In germline, CDR1 is LGHDT, CDR2 YNNKEL (reference sequence). Trimming at V came to 0 bases and at J to 5 bases, leaving 3 bases not matched to a gene. The CDR3 DNA reads TGTGCCAGCAGCCAAGAGACAGGGAAGACTGAAGCTTTCTTT. Amino acids: CASSQETGKTEAFF.

This clonotype was recorded a few times. The CDR3 region is CASSLSTGGTFSSYEQYF. CDR3 DNA: TGTGCCAGCAGTTTATCGACAGGGGGCACTTTTAGCTCCTACGAGCAGTACTTC. J is TRBJ2-7 and V is TRBV12-3 or TRBV12-4; 10 bases are shared with TRBD1. The junction had 10 bases not matched to a gene; V was cut back by 2 bases and J by 0 bases. The CDR3 contains 18 residues.

This clonotype came up a few times. J is TRBJ2-1 and V is TRBV7-9, with D possibly being TRBD2 (6 bases). The CDR3 totals 15 residues. V lost 2 bases to trimming and J lost 7 bases, with 15 bases between them. Germline-derived CDR1 and CDR2 are SEHNR and FQNEAQ (reference sequence). The CDR3 loop is CASSLTRGMGNEQFF. CDR3 nucleotide sequence: TGTGCCAGCAGCTTAACCCGGGGGATGGGGAATGAGCAGTTCTTC. The entire variable domain, with the rest obtained from reference TRBV7-9 and TRBJ2-1, is as follows: DTGVSQNPRHKITKRGQNVTFRCDPISEHNRLYWYRQTLGQGPEFLTYFQNEAQLEKSRLLSDRFSAERPKGSFSTLEIQRTEQGDSAMYLCASSLTRGMGNEQFFGPGTRLTVL.

This clonotype was seen ten or more times. This rearrangement joins TRBV5-6 to TRBJ2-3; D is unclear. In germline, CDR1 is SGHDT, CDR2 YYEEEE. Trimming took off 1 base at V and 5 bases at J, with 14 bases between the two ends. This CDR3 spans 15 amino acids. CDR3 sequence (DNA): TGTGCCAGCAGCTTGCCCACGACTGGGCAAGATACGCAGTATTTT. Protein product: CASSLPTTGQDTQYF.

This clonotype was observed a handful of times. This chain connects TRBV10-3 to TRBJ2-1, with D possibly TRBD1 on 6 matching bases. The CDR3 is 12 residues long. The V and J ends lost 3 bases and 8 bases respectively, with 8 bases between them. CDR1 is ENHRY and CDR2 is SYGVKD in the germline V gene. The CDR3 coding sequence is TGTGCCATCAGTGACAAGGGGGATGAGCAGTTCTTC. Residues: CAISDKGDEQFF.

The rearrangement uses TRBV7-6 and TRBJ1-5; D unresolved. Germline CDR1 reads SGHVS; CDR2 reads FNYEAQ. The CDR3 consists of 13 residues. V was cut by 5 bases and J by 5 bases, with 10 bases left in between. The CDR3 nucleotides read TGTGCCAGCAGCCAGAACAGCGATCAGCCCCAGCATTTT. This codes for CASSQNSDQPQHF.

The rearrangement uses TRBV24-1 and TRBJ2-1; maybe TRBD2 (5 bases). The CDR3 sequence is 14 residues long. Germline CDR1 reads KGHDR; CDR2 reads SFDVKD. Trimming took off 6 bases at V and 6 bases at J, with 14 bases between the two ends. The CDR3 sequence: CATSRSSGSNEQFF. The CDR3 DNA follows: TGTGCCACCAGTAGGTCCAGCGGCAGCAATGAGCAGTTCTTC.

This chain uses TRBV2 with TRBJ2-5; unclear D gene. The CDR3 has 11 amino acids. V lost 7 bases and J lost 0, with 3 bases in between. In germline, CDR1 is SNHLY, CDR2 FYNNEI. The CDR3 loop reads CASNYQETQYF. CDR3 DNA sequence: TGTGCCAGCAACTACCAAGAGACCCAGTACTTC.

This clonotype was seen only a few times. The chain recombines TRBV20-1 with TRBJ2-3; 8 bases line up with TRBD2. The CDR3 extends over 14 amino acids. The germline gives CDR1 DFQATT, CDR2 SNEGSKA (reference sequence). Losses at the gene ends were 3 bases for V and 4 bases for J; bases not matched to a gene: 6. The CDR3 DNA reads as TGCAGTGCTAGCGTCCCGGGGGGGCCAGATACGCAGTATTTT. It codes for CSASVPGGPDTQYF.

The rearrangement joins TRBV19 to TRBJ2-7, with a tentative D call TRBD2 (6 bases). This CDR3 is 13 amino acids long. V was pared by 4 bases and J by 2 bases, with 9 bases between. Per germline, CDR1 LNHDA and CDR2 SQIVND (reference sequence). CDR3 DNA: TGTGCCAGTAGTAGGAGGGGCGCCTACGAGCAGTACTTC. It codes for CASSRRGAYEQYF.

This clonotype occurred a few times. V usage is TRBV12-3 or TRBV12-4 and J usage is TRBJ2-2, with TRBD2 matching over 8 bases. CDR3 length: 15 residues. Unmatched junction bases numbered 9, after V lost 7 bases and J lost 5 bases. Here the CDR3 DNA reads TGTGCCAGCAACCTCCCGGGGGGGGGAACCGGGGAGCTGTTTTTT. Protein sequence: CASNLPGGGTGELFF.

Many counts were recorded for this clonotype. The CDR3 DNA sequence: TGTGCCACCAGTGACCTCGTAACAGATACGCAGTATTTT. Its translation is CATSDLVTDTQYF. This chain links TRBV24-1 with TRBJ2-3; D is uncertain. Germline CDR1 and CDR2: KGHDR and SFDVKD. The CDR3 contains 13 residues. The V end lost 4 bases, the J end lost 3 bases, and 7 bases lay between the germline ends.

This clonotype was detected a few times. V usage is TRBV7-8 and J usage is TRBJ2-1; 10 bases are a match to TRBD1. V shed 1 base and J 0 bases; nucleotides not matched to a gene: 0. The CDR3 has 16 residues. CDR1 and CDR2 (germline): SGHVS, FQNEAQ. DNA for the CDR3: TGTGCCAGCAGCTTAGGGACAGGGGGCTCCTACAATGAGCAGTTCTTC. It translates to CASSLGTGGSYNEQFF.

This clonotype was seen a few times. The chain joins TRBV5-1 to TRBJ2-3; 7 nucleotides align to TRBD2. Germline V gives CDR1 SGHRS, CDR2 YFSETQ. The CDR3 loop spans 16 amino acids. V trimming: 4 bases; J trimming: 0 bases; junction bases outside the gene matches: 8. CDR3 protein: CASSHLSGVSTDTQYF. The CDR3, as DNA: TGCGCCAGCAGCCACCTCAGCGGGGTTAGCACAGATACGCAGTATTTT.

This clonotype was observed a few times. This sequence joins TRBV20-1 and TRBJ2-3; TRBD2 aligns across 10 bases. The CDR3 totals 16 residues. Germline V gene sequence: CDR1 DFQATT, CDR2 SNEGSKA (reference sequence). The J segment lost 4 bases and the V segment lost 5 bases, leaving 12 bases of the junction unmatched. This CDR3 is CSASLAGEGFADTQYF. CDR3 nucleotide sequence: TGCAGTGCTTCCCTAGCGGGAGAGGGTTTCGCAGATACGCAGTATTTT.

This clonotype came up a few times. This rearrangement joins TRBV7-2 to TRBJ2-7; 11 nucleotides agree with TRBD2. The V gene end was trimmed by 5 bases and the J gene end by 1 base; junction bases not matched to a gene: 4. Germline CDR1 and CDR2: SGHTA and FQGNSA. This CDR3 spans 15 amino acids. This chain's CDR3 is CASSEGLAGSYEQYF. In nucleotides, the CDR3 is TGTGCCAGCAGCGAAGGACTAGCGGGTTCCTACGAGCAGTACTTC.

This clonotype was detected a few times. The CDR3 is CSVAGLQNTGELFF. As DNA, the CDR3 is TGCAGCGTTGCGGGACTTCAGAACACCGGGGAGCTGTTTTTT. This chain links TRBV29-1 with TRBJ2-2, with D possibly matching TRBD2 (6 bases). The CDR3 covers 14 residues. The V and J ends lost 4 bases and 1 base respectively, with 10 bases between them. Germline loops: CDR1 SQVTM, CDR2 ANQGSEA.

The V call is TRBV14, the J call TRBJ1-2; D is perhaps TRBD1 (5 bases). Germline V gene sequence: CDR1 SGHDN, CDR2 FVKESK. V dropped 0 bases and J dropped 8 bases, with 22 bases sitting between them. This CDR3 contains 17 residues. CDR3 loop: CASSQDLYPGRTRGYTF. For the CDR3, the DNA is TGTGCCAGCAGCCAAGACTTGTACCCAGGGCGAACTAGGGGCTACACCTTC.

The J gene is TRBJ2-1, the V gene TRBV21-1; the table's D gene call, TRBD2, was not cross checked with the DNA. TRBV21-1 corresponds to a pseudogene. The CDR3 loop spans 20 amino acids. The CDR3 coding sequence is TGTGCCAGCAGCGCACTATGGACTAGCGGGAGTGGTAAATCGGACAATGAGCAGTTCTTC. This codes for CASSALWTSGSGKSDNEQFF.

The gene calls are TRBV5-1 and TRBJ2-5; TRBD1 aligns across 10 bases. The CDR3 loop spans 15 amino acids. V lost 5 bases, J lost 3 bases, and 7 bases stayed unmatched. Germline V gene lookup returns CDR1 SGHRS and CDR2 YFSETQ. CDR3: CASRSLGTGEETQYF. The CDR3 DNA reads TGCGCCAGCAGATCCCTTGGGACAGGGGAAGAGACCCAGTACTTC.